Sequencing of this T cell receptor (beta chain) was carried out in a study of cytomegalovirus exposure and HLA in healthy donors. Points from the study as a whole: The study flagged 150 to 200 TCR beta chains as cytomegalovirus-associated.

Trimming took 9 bases from V and 5 from J, leaving 13 bases between them. This CDR3 spans 13 amino acids. CDR1 is ENHRY, CDR2 SYGVKD, per germline. Researchers ran the PCR with 60 Vbeta and 13 Jbeta primers. Libraries were prepared by immunoSEQ multiplex PCR; TCRdb keeps only in-frame clonotypes and omits some of them. The table lists approximately 150,000 clones, 80% of them singletons. This clone has just one count. No antigen is known for it. The material sequenced was PBMCs. This chain links TRBV10-3 with TRBJ1-4, with D possibly being TRBD1 (5 bases). This clonotype originated in a man aged 30 to 39 in good health and CMV-seronegative. CDR3 protein: CAMRGRENEKLFF. The CDR3, as DNA: TGTGCCATGCGGGGCCGGGAGAATGAAAAACTGTTTTTT.